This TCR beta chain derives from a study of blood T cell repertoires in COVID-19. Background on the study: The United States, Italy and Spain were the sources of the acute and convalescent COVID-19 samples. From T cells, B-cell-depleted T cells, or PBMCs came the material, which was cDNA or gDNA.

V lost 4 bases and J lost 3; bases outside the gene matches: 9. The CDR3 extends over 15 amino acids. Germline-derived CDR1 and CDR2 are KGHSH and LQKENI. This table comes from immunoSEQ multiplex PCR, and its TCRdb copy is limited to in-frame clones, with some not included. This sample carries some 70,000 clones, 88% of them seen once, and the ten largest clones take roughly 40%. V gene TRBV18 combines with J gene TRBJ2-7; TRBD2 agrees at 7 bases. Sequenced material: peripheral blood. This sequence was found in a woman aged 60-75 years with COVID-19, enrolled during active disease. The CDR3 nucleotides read TGTGCCAGCTCACTGGACCCACGGGACTACTACGAGCAGTACTTC. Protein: CASSLDPRDYYEQYF.